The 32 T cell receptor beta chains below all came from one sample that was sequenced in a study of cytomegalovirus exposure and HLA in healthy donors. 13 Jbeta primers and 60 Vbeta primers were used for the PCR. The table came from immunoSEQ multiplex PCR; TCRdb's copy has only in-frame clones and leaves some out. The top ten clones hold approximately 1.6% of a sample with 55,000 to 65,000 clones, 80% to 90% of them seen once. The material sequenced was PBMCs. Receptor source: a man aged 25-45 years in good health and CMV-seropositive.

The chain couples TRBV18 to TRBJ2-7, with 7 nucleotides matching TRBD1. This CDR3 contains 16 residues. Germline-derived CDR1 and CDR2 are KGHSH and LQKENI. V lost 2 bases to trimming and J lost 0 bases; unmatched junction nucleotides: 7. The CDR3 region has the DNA TGTGCCAGCTCACCAACCGACAGGGTGAGCTCCTACGAGCAGTACTTC. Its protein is CASSPTDRVSSYEQYF.

CDR3 in amino acids: CASSPGLASYNEQFF. The CDR3 DNA is TGCGCCAGCAGCCCGGGACTAGCCTCCTACAATGAGCAGTTCTTC. The chain carries TRBV5-1 and TRBJ2-1; 9 bases map to TRBD2. The germline gives CDR1 SGHRS, CDR2 YFSETQ. The CDR3 spans 15 residues. V gave up 4 bases and J gave up 0 bases; unmatched junction bases: 2.

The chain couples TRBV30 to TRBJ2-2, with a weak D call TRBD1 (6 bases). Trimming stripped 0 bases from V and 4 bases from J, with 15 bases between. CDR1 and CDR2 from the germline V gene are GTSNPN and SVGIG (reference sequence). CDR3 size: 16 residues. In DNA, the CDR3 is TGTGCCTGGAGTGTAAGGGGGAGTAAGCGCACCGGGGAGCTGTTTTTT. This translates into CAWSVRGSKRTGELFF.

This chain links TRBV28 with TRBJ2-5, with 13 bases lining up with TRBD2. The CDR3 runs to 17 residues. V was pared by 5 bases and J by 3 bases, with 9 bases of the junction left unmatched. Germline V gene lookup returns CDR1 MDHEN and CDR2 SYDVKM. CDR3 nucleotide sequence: TGTGCCAGCAGTATAACTAGCGGGAGGGCCGCCAAAGAGACCCAGTACTTC. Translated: CASSITSGRAAKETQYF.

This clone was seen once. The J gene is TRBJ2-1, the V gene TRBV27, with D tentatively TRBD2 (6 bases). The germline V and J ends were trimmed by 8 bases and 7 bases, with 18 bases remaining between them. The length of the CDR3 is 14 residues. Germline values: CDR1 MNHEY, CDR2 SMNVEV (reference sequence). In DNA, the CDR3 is TGTGCCAGCCTGGCTCGGCAGGAGGGTAATGAGCAGTTCTTC. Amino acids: CASLARQEGNEQFF.

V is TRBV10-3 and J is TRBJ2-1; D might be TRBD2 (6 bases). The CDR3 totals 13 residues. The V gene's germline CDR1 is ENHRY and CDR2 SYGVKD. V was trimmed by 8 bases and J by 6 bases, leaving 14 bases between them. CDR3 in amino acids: CAIGPGVGNEQFF. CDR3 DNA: TGTGCCATCGGACCGGGAGTTGGCAATGAGCAGTTCTTC.

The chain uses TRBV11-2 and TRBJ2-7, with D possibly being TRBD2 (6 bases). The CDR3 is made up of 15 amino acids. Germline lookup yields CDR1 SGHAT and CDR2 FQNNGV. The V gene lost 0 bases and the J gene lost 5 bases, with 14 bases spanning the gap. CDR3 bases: TGTGCCAGCAGCTTAGAACCGTGGAGGGGCGACGAGCAGTACTTC. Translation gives CASSLEPWRGDEQYF. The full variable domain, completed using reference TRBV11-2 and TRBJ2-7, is EAGVAQSPRYKIIEKRQSVAFWCNPISGHATLYWYQQILGQGPKLLIQFQNNGVVDDSQLPKDRFSAERLKGVDSTLKIQPAKLEDSAVYLCASSLEPWRGDEQYFGPGTRLTVT.

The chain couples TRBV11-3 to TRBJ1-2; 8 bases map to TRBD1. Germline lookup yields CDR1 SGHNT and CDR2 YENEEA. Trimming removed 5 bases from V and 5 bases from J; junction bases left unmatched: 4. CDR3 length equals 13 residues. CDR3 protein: CASSPGQEYGYTF. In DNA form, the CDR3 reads TGTGCCAGCAGCCCGGGACAGGAGTATGGCTACACCTTC.

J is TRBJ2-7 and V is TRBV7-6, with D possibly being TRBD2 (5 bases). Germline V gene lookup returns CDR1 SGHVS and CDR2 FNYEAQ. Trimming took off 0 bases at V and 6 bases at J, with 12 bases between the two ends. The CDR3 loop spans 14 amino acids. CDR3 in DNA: TGTGCCAGCAGCTTAGCGCCCGGGGTTGGCGAGCAGTACTTC. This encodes CASSLAPGVGEQYF. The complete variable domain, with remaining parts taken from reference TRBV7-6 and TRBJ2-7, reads GAGVSQSPRYKVTKRGQDVALRCDPISGHVSLYWYRQALGQGPEFLTYFNYEAQQDKSGLPNDRFSAERPEGSISTLTIQRTEQRDSAMYRCASSLAPGVGEQYFGPGTRLTVT.

The CDR3 DNA is TGCGCCAGCAGCTTGCAAGCGGGAGGGCCGGAGCAGTTCTTC. Translated: CASSLQAGGPEQFF. The chain is built from TRBV5-1 and TRBJ2-1; 10 bases line up with TRBD2. In germline, CDR1 is SGHRS, CDR2 YFSETQ. V trimming: 1 base; J trimming: 10 bases; junction bases outside the gene matches: 5. The CDR3 totals 14 residues.

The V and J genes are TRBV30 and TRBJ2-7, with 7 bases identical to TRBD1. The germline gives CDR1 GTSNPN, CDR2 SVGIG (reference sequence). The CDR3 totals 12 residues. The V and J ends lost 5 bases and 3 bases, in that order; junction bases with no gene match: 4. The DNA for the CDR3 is TGTGCCTGGGGGCAGGGGGACTACGAGCAGTACTTC. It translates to CAWGQGDYEQYF.

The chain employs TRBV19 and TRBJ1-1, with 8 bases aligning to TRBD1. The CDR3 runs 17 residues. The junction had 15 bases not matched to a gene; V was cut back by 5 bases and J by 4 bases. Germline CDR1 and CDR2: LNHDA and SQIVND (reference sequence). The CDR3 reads CASSQLRQGAVSTEAFF. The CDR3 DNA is TGTGCCAGTAGTCAATTGAGGCAGGGGGCGGTGAGCACTGAAGCTTTCTTT. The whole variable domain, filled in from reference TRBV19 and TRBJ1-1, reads DGGITQSPKYLFRKEGQNVTLSCEQNLNHDAMYWYRQDPGQGLRLIYYSQIVNDFQKGDIAEGYSVSREKKESFPLTVTSAQKNPTAFYLCASSQLRQGAVSTEAFFGQGTRLTVV.

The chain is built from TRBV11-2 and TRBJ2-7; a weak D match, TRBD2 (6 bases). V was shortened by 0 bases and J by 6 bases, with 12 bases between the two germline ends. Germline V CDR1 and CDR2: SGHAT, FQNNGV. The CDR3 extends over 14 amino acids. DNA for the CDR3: TGTGCCAGCAGCTTAGAGCGGGAAGCAGGCGAGCAGTACTTC. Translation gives CASSLEREAGEQYF.

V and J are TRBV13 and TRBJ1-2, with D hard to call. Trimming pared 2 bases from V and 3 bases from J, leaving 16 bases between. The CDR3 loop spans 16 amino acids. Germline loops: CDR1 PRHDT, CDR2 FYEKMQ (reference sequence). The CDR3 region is CASSLQWTPEDYGYTF. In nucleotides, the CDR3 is TGTGCCAGCAGCTTACAATGGACCCCGGAGGACTATGGCTACACCTTC.

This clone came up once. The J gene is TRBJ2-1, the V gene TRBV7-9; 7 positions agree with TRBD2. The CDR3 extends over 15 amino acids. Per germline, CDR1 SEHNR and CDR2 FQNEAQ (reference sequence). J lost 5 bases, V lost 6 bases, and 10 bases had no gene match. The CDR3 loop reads CASSHGLVWHNEQFF. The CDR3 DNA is TGTGCCAGCAGTCATGGACTAGTTTGGCACAATGAGCAGTTCTTC.

The CDR3 nucleotides are TGTGCCAGCAGCTCGGGACAGGTCGGTGAGCAGTTCTTC. Translated: CASSSGQVGEQFF. The chain employs TRBV7-2 and TRBJ2-1; 8 bases line up with TRBD1. The CDR3 is made up of 13 amino acids. V shed 4 bases, J shed 9 bases, and the junction held 5 bases outside the gene matches. Germline loops: CDR1 SGHTA, CDR2 FQGNSA.

CDR3 in amino acids: CASSLRGRHTQYF. Here the CDR3 DNA reads TGTGCCAGCAGCTTACGGGGGAGACATACGCAGTATTTT. The chain is built from TRBV11-3 and TRBJ2-3; D perhaps matches TRBD2 (6 bases). The CDR3 has 13 amino acids. Trimming stripped 2 bases from V and 7 bases from J, with 10 bases between. Germline CDR1 reads SGHNT; CDR2 reads YENEEA.

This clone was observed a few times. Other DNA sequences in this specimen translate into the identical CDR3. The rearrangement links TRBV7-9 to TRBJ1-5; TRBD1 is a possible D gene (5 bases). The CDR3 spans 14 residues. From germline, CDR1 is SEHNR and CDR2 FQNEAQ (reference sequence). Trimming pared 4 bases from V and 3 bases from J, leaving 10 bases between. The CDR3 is CASSWAGPNQPQHF. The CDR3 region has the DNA TGTGCCAGCAGCTGGGCAGGGCCCAATCAGCCCCAGCATTTT.

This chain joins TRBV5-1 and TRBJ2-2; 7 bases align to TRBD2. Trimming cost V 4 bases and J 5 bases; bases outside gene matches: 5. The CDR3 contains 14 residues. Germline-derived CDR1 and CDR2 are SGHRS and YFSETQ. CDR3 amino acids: CASSRGGETGELFF. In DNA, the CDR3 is TGCGCCAGCAGCCGGGGAGGGGAGACCGGGGAGCTGTTTTTT.

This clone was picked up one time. CDR3 amino acids: CASSLTDLSYNEQFF. In nucleotides, the CDR3 is TGTGCCAGCAGTCTGACAGACCTCTCCTACAATGAGCAGTTCTTC. The chain links TRBV6-5 to TRBJ2-1, with D possibly being TRBD1 (5 bases). Germline V gives CDR1 MNHEY, CDR2 SVGAGI. V was trimmed by 5 bases and J by 0 bases, leaving 11 bases between them. The CDR3 extends over 15 amino acids.

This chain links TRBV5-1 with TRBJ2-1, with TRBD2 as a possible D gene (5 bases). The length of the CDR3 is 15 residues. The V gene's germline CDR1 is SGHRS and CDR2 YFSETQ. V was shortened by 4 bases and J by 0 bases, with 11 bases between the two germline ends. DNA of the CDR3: TGCGCCAGCAGCCAGCGGCAGAGCTCCTACAATGAGCAGTTCTTC. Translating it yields CASSQRQSSYNEQFF.

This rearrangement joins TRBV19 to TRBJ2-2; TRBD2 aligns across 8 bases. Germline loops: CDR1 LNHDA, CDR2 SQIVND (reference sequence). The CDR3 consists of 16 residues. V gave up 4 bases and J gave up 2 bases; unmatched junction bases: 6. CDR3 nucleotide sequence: TGTGCCAGTAGTAGCGGAGCGGGGGCAAACACCGGGGAGCTGTTTTTT. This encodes CASSSGAGANTGELFF.

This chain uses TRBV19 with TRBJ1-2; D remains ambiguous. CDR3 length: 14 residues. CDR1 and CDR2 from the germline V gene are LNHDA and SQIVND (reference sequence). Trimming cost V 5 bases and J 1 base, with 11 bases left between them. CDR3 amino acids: CASSSGLGNYGYTF. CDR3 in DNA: TGTGCCAGTAGTTCCGGACTGGGTAACTATGGCTACACCTTC.

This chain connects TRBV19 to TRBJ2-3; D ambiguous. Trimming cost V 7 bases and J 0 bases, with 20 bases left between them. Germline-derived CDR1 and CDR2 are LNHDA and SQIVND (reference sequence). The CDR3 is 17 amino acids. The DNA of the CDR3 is TGTGCCAGTATCCCCCGGCCTGAGGCTGGGAGCACAGATACGCAGTATTTT. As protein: CASIPRPEAGSTDTQYF.

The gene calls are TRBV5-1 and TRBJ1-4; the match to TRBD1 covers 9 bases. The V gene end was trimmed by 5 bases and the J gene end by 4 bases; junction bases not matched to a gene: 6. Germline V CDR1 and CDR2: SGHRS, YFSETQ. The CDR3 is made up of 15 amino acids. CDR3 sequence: CASRLQGAINEKLFF. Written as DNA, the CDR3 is TGCGCCAGCAGATTACAGGGGGCCATTAATGAAAAACTGTTTTTT.

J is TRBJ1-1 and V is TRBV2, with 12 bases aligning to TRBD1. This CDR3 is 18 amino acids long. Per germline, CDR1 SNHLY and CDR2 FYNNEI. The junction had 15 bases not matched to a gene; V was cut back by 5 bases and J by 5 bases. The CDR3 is CASSPGTGGLKRGTEAFF. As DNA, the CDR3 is TGTGCCAGCAGTCCCGGGACAGGGGGCTTAAAAAGGGGGACTGAAGCTTTCTTT.

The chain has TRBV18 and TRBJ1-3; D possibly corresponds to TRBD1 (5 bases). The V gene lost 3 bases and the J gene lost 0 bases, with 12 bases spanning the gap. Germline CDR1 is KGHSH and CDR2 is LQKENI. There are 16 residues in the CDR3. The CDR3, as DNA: TGTGCCAGCTCACCGGGGCAGGTGATCTCTGGAAACACCATATATTTT. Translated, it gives CASSPGQVISGNTIYF.

This chain's CDR3 is CASSLANRDEETQYF. The CDR3 DNA reads TGTGCCAGCAGCTTAGCGAACAGGGATGAAGAGACCCAGTACTTC. This chain uses TRBV7-6 with TRBJ2-5, with a weak D call TRBD1 (6 bases). CDR1 SGHVS and CDR2 FNYEAQ come from the germline V gene. V gave up 0 bases and J gave up 3 bases, with 11 bases separating them. CDR3 length: 15 residues.

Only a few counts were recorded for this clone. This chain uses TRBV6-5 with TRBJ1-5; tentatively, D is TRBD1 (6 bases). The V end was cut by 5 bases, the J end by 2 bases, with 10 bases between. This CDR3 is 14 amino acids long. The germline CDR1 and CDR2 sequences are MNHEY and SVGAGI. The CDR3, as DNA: TGTGCCAGCAGTAAAAGACAGGGCAATCAGCCCCAGCATTTT. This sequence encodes CASSKRQGNQPQHF.

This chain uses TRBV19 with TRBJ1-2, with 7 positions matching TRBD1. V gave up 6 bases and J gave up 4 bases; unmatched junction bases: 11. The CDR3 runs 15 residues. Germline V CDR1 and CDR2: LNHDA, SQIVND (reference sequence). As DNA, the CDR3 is TGTGCCAGTAGCCTAGGGACAGCGAACCTCTATGGCTACACCTTC. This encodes CASSLGTANLYGYTF.

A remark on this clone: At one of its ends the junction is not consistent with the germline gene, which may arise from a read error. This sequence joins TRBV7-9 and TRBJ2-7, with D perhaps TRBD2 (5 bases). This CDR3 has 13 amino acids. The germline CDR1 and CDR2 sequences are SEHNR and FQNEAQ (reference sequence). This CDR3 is CASSDRLFLKQCF. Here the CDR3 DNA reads TGTGCCAGCAGCGACCGACTATTCCTAAAGCAGTGCTTC.

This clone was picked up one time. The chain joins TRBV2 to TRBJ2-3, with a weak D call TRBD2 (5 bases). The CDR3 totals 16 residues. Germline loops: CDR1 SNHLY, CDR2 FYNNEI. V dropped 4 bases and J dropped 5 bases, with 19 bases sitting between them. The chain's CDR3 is CASSVAGLTAGDTQYF. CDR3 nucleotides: TGTGCCAGCAGTGTGGCGGGCCTGACGGCCGGAGATACGCAGTATTTT.